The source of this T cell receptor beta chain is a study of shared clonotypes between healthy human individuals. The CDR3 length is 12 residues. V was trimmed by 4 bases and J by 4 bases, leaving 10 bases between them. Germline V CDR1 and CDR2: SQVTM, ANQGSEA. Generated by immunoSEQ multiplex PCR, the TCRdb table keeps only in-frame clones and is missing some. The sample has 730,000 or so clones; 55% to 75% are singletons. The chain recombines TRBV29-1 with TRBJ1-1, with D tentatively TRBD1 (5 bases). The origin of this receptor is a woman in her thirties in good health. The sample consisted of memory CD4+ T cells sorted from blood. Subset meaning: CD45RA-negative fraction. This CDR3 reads CSVGEGSTEAFF. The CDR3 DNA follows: TGCAGCGTTGGTGAGGGGAGCACTGAAGCTTTCTTT.